The 29 T cell receptor beta chains below come from one sample, sequenced in a study of T cells in Graves' hyperthyroidism and ophthalmopathy. Amplification of TCR beta CDR3 regions was performed using RNA transcripts as template. The TCR CDR3 first-round RT-PCR relied on the HTBI primer set. TCRdb reprocessed the multiplex PCR reads via MiXCR and lists one record per CDR3 protein. The sample has around 420,000 distinct CDR3 sequences; approximately 15% are singletons. Sequencing used blood. These receptors were taken from a woman aged 18 to 35 with Graves' hyperthyroidism.

The genes are TRBV20-1 and TRBJ2-1; D unresolved. Germline V gene data show CDR1 as DFQATT and CDR2 as SNEGSKA (reference sequence). V was trimmed by 1 base and J by 6 bases, leaving 19 bases between them. The CDR3 has 16 amino acids. This chain's CDR3 is CSARGTGTNEGNEQFF. CDR3 nucleotide sequence: TGCAGTGCTAGAGGCACGGGCACTAACGAAGGCAATGAGCAGTTCTTC.

The chain links TRBV7-9 to TRBJ2-1; TRBD2 agrees at 16 bases. The V gene's germline CDR1 is SEHNR and CDR2 FQNEAQ (reference sequence). V lost 5 bases, J lost 7 bases, and 8 bases stayed unmatched. The CDR3 sequence is 17 residues long. The CDR3 spells CASSPGLAGGPGNEQFF. In DNA form, the CDR3 reads TGTGCCAGCAGCCCGGGACTAGCGGGAGGGCCGGGAAATGAGCAGTTCTTC. The complete variable domain, with remaining parts taken from reference TRBV7-9 and TRBJ2-1, reads DTGVSQNPRHKITKRGQNVTFRCDPISEHNRLYWYRQTLGQGPEFLTYFQNEAQLEKSRLLSDRFSAERPKGSFSTLEIQRTEQGDSAMYLCASSPGLAGGPGNEQFFGPGTRLTVL.

This clonotype was counted many times. This chain joins TRBV18 and TRBJ2-3; the match to TRBD2 covers 10 bases. The CDR3 is made up of 16 amino acids. Germline CDR1 and CDR2: KGHSH and LQKENI. The J segment lost 7 bases and the V segment lost 1 base, leaving 8 bases of the junction unmatched. This CDR3 is CASSPLAGGLTNTQYF. CDR3 in DNA: TGTGCCAGCTCACCACTAGCGGGGGGCCTCACGAATACGCAGTATTTT.

This clonotype was detected ten times or more. As DNA, the CDR3 is TGCAGTGCTCCTCGACAGGGAATTAATGAAAAACTGTTTTTT. Translating gives CSAPRQGINEKLFF. The genes are TRBV20-1 and TRBJ1-4; TRBD1 matches at 7 bases. This CDR3 is built from 14 residues. Germline assignment: CDR1 DFQATT and CDR2 SNEGSKA (reference sequence). J was trimmed by 4 bases and V by 5 bases; bases with no gene match: 7.

This clonotype was counted at least ten times. The rearrangement joins TRBV5-1 to TRBJ2-3; the D is unclear. The V end lost 5 bases, the J end lost 1 base, and 14 bases lay between the germline ends. Per the germline V gene, CDR1 is SGHRS and CDR2 is YFSETQ. The CDR3 consists of 15 residues. This CDR3 is CASSHAHPRTDTQYF. In DNA, the CDR3 is TGCGCCAGCAGTCACGCGCATCCCCGCACAGATACGCAGTATTTT. The full variable domain, rest sourced from reference TRBV5-1 and TRBJ2-3, is KAGVTQTPRYLIKTRGQQVTLSCSPISGHRSVSWYQQTPGQGLQFLFEYFSETQRNKGNFPGRFSGRQFSNSRSEMNVSTLELGDSALYLCASSHAHPRTDTQYFGPGTRLTVL.

This clonotype was counted at least ten times. The rearrangement joins TRBV18 to TRBJ2-3; D remains unclear. The CDR3 length is 15 residues. Deletions cut 8 bases from V and 3 bases from J, with 18 bases between. Germline V gives CDR1 KGHSH, CDR2 LQKENI. The CDR3 spells CASPPRGAWTDTQYF. Here the CDR3 DNA reads TGTGCCAGCCCCCCCCGAGGCGCATGGACAGATACGCAGTATTTT.

This clonotype was counted between two and nine times. This rearrangement joins TRBV9 to TRBJ1-1; no clear D gene. V was cut by 4 bases and J by 4 bases, with 20 bases left in between. Looked up from germline, CDR1 is SGDLS and CDR2 is YYNGEE. The CDR3 has 16 residues. In DNA form, the CDR3 reads TGTGCCAGCAGCCTGGAGGGCGCGGATCAGAGCACTGAAGCTTTCTTT. Translated, it gives CASSLEGADQSTEAFF.

As to this clonotype: Possible read error: a much larger clone is one base away. This sequence joins TRBV12-3 or TRBV12-4 and TRBJ1-1, with 10 bases matching TRBD1. J lost 0 bases, V lost 6 bases, and 1 base had no gene match. The CDR3 is 14 amino acids. The CDR3 region is CASRGTGVNTEAFF. CDR3 coding DNA: TGTGCCAGCAGGGGGACAGGGGTGAACACTGAAGCTTTCTTT.

This clonotype has ten or more counts. V usage is TRBV19 and J usage is TRBJ1-5; D gene ambiguous. The CDR3 covers 16 residues. Germline-derived CDR1 and CDR2 are LNHDA and SQIVND (reference sequence). V dropped 5 bases and J dropped 0 bases, with 14 bases sitting between them. CDR3 in amino acids: CASSPPGAYSNQPQHF. In DNA, the CDR3 is TGTGCCAGTAGTCCCCCAGGAGCGTATAGCAATCAGCCCCAGCATTTT. Looking up the rest from reference TRBV19 and TRBJ1-5 gives the full variable domain: DGGITQSPKYLFRKEGQNVTLSCEQNLNHDAMYWYRQDPGQGLRLIYYSQIVNDFQKGDIAEGYSVSREKKESFPLTVTSAQKNPTAFYLCASSPPGAYSNQPQHFGDGTRLSIL.

A note on this clonotype: A read error may account for a junction end that differs from germline. The chain uses TRBV18 and TRBJ2-6; a weak D match, TRBD1 (5 bases). Germline CDR1 reads KGHSH; CDR2 reads LQKENI. The CDR3 length is 15 residues. CDR3 sequence reads: CASSIDKPGANVPTF. For the CDR3, the DNA is TGTGCCAGCTCTATCGACAAGCCTGGGGCCAACGTCCCGACTTTC.

This clonotype was seen repeatedly, ten times or more. This chain uses TRBV18 with TRBJ2-5; the D is unclear. Trimming took 0 bases from V and 3 from J, leaving 11 bases between them. Germline CDR1 and CDR2: KGHSH and LQKENI. The CDR3 loop spans 15 amino acids. The DNA of the CDR3 is TGTGCCAGCTCACCACCGAATTTCTCCAAAGAGACCCAGTACTTC. As protein: CASSPPNFSKETQYF. The variable domain in full, with the rest retrieved from reference TRBV18 and TRBJ2-5, is NAGVMQNPRHLVRRRGQEARLRCSPMKGHSHVYWYRQLPEEGLKFMVYLQKENIIDESGMPKERFSAEFPKEGPSILRIQQVVRGDSAAYFCASSPPNFSKETQYFGPGTRLLVL.

J is TRBJ2-2 and V is TRBV20-1; D is perhaps TRBD1 (5 bases). Trimming took off 6 bases at V and 7 bases at J, with 9 bases between the two ends. Per germline, CDR1 DFQATT and CDR2 SNEGSKA (reference sequence). The CDR3 contains 11 residues. The CDR3 nucleotides read TGCAGTGCCACAAGGGGCGGGGAGCTGTTTTTT. Encoded protein: CSATRGGELFF.

This clonotype was detected a few times. The chain links TRBV29-1 to TRBJ2-5, with a possible D match to TRBD1 (5 bases). With 3 bases removed from V and 5 bases from J, the gap between germline ends came to 7 bases. CDR1 SQVTM and CDR2 ANQGSEA come from the germline V gene. This CDR3 region has 11 residues. The CDR3 protein is CSVDKGETQYF. The CDR3 DNA follows: TGCAGCGTTGATAAGGGGGAGACCCAGTACTTC.

Many counts were recorded for this clonotype. The V and J genes are TRBV9 and TRBJ2-3; 7 bases align to TRBD2. Unmatched junction bases numbered 8, after V lost 3 bases and J lost 7 bases. Germline assignment: CDR1 SGDLS and CDR2 YYNGEE. The CDR3 is 14 residues long. The CDR3 bases are TGTGCCAGCAGCGCTAGCGGTGTGGGGAATACGCAGTATTTT. Residues: CASSASGVGNTQYF. Full variable domain (outside the CDR3, taken from reference TRBV9 and TRBJ2-3): DSGVTQTPKHLITATGQRVTLRCSPRSGDLSVYWYQQSLDQGLQFLIQYYNGEERAKGNILERFSAQQFPDLHSELNLSSLELGDSALYFCASSASGVGNTQYFGPGTRLTVL.

V is TRBV6-4 and J is TRBJ2-3; no firm D call. Trimming shortened V by 5 bases and J by 1 base, and 10 bases separated the two germline ends. Germline V gene lookup returns CDR1 MRHNA and CDR2 SNTAGT. CDR3 length equals 14 residues. The CDR3 bases are TGTGCCAGCAGTTCCGGGTTTGGCACAGATACGCAGTATTTT. Amino acid sequence: CASSSGFGTDTQYF.

This clonotype appeared many times. The CDR3 DNA follows: TGCGCCAGCAGCTTACCCCTGGACAGGGACACAGATACGCAGTATTTT. Protein sequence: CASSLPLDRDTDTQYF. The J gene is TRBJ2-3, the V gene TRBV5-1; 8 bases align to TRBD1. In germline, CDR1 is SGHRS, CDR2 YFSETQ. With 2 bases clipped from V and 2 bases from J, the junction kept 7 bases outside the gene matches. The length of the CDR3 is 16 residues.

This chain joins TRBV28 and TRBJ2-4; no reliable D call. CDR3 size: 18 residues. Germline CDR1 is MDHEN and CDR2 is SYDVKM. Trimming removed 6 bases from V and 1 base from J, with 22 bases in between. CDR3 in amino acids: CASRSGPRVRRAKNIQYF. DNA for the CDR3: TGTGCCAGCAGATCCGGGCCAAGGGTGCGTCGTGCCAAAAACATTCAGTACTTC.

This clonotype was observed at least ten times. The chain employs TRBV29-1 and TRBJ2-1; 8 bases fit TRBD1. V shed 6 bases and J 3 bases; nucleotides not matched to a gene: 7. Germline V CDR1 and CDR2: SQVTM, ANQGSEA. The CDR3 spans 14 residues. The CDR3 is CSVQGAEGYNEQFF. In nucleotides, the CDR3 is TGCAGCGTCCAGGGGGCGGAAGGCTACAATGAGCAGTTCTTC.

There are many counts of this clonotype. The rearrangement links TRBV18 to TRBJ1-5, with D tentatively TRBD1 (6 bases). The CDR3 length is 14 residues. Germline V gives CDR1 KGHSH, CDR2 LQKENI. Trimming removed 5 bases from V and 5 bases from J, with 13 bases in between. CDR3 sequence (DNA): TGTGCCAGCTCATCCGGGGGCGGGGATCAGCCCCAGCATTTT. Protein product: CASSSGGGDQPQHF.

At least ten counts were recorded for this clonotype. The genes are TRBV6-1 and TRBJ1-1; D unresolved. Germline lookup yields CDR1 MNHNS and CDR2 SASEGT. The CDR3 totals 13 residues. Trimming cost V 4 bases and J 2 bases, with 8 bases left between them. CDR3 coding DNA: TGTGCCAGCAGTGTACACTTCAACACTGAAGCTTTCTTT. It is translated as CASSVHFNTEAFF.

Comment on this clonotype: Relative to the germline gene, one junction end is altered; a read error may explain this. The rearrangement joins TRBV2 to TRBJ2-1, with 9 nucleotides matching TRBD2. The CDR3 sequence is 16 residues long. From germline, CDR1 is SNHLY and CDR2 FYNNEI. The DNA for the CDR3 is TGTGCTAGCAGTGATGAGACTAGCGGAGACTACAATGGGCAGTTCTTC. It translates to CASSDETSGDYNGQFF.

The table lists this clonotype with many counts. The CDR3 DNA sequence: TGTGCCAGCAGCGTTTGGGAGGGGAGGGGTGAAAAACTGTTTTTT. Translated: CASSVWEGRGEKLFF. This chain joins TRBV9 and TRBJ1-4, with D possibly matching TRBD1 (5 bases). Germline V gene data show CDR1 as SGDLS and CDR2 as YYNGEE. The length of the CDR3 is 15 residues. The V end lost 2 bases, the J end lost 7 bases, and 15 bases lay between the germline ends.

The chain uses TRBV7-2 and TRBJ1-2, with D possibly TRBD1 on 5 matching bases. The V end lost 3 bases, the J end lost 1 base, and 9 bases lay between the germline ends. This CDR3 spans 14 amino acids. Looked up from germline, CDR1 is SGHTA and CDR2 is FQGNSA. The CDR3 region is CASSLTGGNYGYTF. In nucleotides, the CDR3 is TGTGCCAGCAGCTTGACGGGGGGTAACTATGGCTACACCTTC.

This clonotype was seen ten or more times. The genes are TRBV19 and TRBJ1-5; D is ambiguous. The V end lost 2 bases, the J end lost 4 bases, and 6 bases lay between the germline ends. The CDR3 consists of 13 residues. Per germline, CDR1 LNHDA and CDR2 SQIVND (reference sequence). CDR3 region: CASSITSNQPQHF. The CDR3 nucleotides are TGTGCCAGTAGTATAACATCGAATCAGCCCCAGCATTTT.

In this sample, this clonotype turned up many times. V usage is TRBV19 and J usage is TRBJ1-2, with a possible D match to TRBD1 (5 bases). V lost 4 bases and J 6 bases, leaving 15 bases between the germline ends. This CDR3 is built from 14 residues. Germline-derived CDR1 and CDR2 are LNHDA and SQIVND (reference sequence). CDR3 protein: CASSTTRGWDGYTF. The CDR3, as DNA: TGTGCCAGTAGTACGACTCGGGGCTGGGATGGCTACACCTTC.

This clonotype was observed many times. This chain connects TRBV7-2 to TRBJ1-4; the D gene is possibly TRBD1 (6 bases). CDR1 is SGHTA, CDR2 FQGNSA, per germline. Trimming took off 0 bases at V and 3 bases at J, with 11 bases between the two ends. CDR3 length equals 16 residues. The CDR3 nucleotides are TGTGCCAGCAGCTTAGCTTCAGGGGAGGCTAATGAAAAACTGTTTTTT. Translated, it gives CASSLASGEANEKLFF.

This clonotype was counted many times. This rearrangement joins TRBV12-3 or TRBV12-4 to TRBJ2-1; 7 bases are a match to TRBD1. Germline trimming cut 7 bases from V and 5 bases from J; bases unmatched to any gene: 11. CDR3 length: 15 residues. CDR3 nucleotides: TGTGCCAGCACCCCAGACAGGGCTCGAAACAATGAGCAGTTCTTC. This encodes CASTPDRARNNEQFF.

This clonotype was counted a few times. The chain employs TRBV3-1 and TRBJ1-2, with a tentative D call TRBD1 (5 bases). The V gene's germline CDR1 is LGHDT and CDR2 YNNKEL (reference sequence). The CDR3 totals 14 residues. Trimming cost V 6 bases and J 7 bases, with 18 bases left between them. The CDR3 DNA follows: TGTGCCAGCAGTGAGCCCCGGACAACTGGTGGCTACACCTTC. Its translation is CASSEPRTTGGYTF.

This clonotype was recorded many times. The chain combines TRBV3-1 with TRBJ1-4; D call uncertain. V lost 5 bases, J lost 4 bases, and 11 bases lay in between. Germline values: CDR1 LGHDT, CDR2 YNNKEL (reference sequence). The CDR3 is 14 amino acids. CDR3 bases: TGTGCCAGCAGCTTTCGGACCGGTAATGAAAAACTGTTTTTT. Protein: CASSFRTGNEKLFF.